A selection of T cell receptor beta chains follows, all from one sample in a study of OX40 agonist ivuxolimab in advanced cancers. Sequenced by immunoSEQ multiplex PCR; TCRdb stores in-frame clones only, minus some. The table has about 31,000 clones, just over 90% seen once. The source was CD4+ or CD8+ T cells sorted from blood, collected in a trial of the OX40 agonist ivuxolimab. Receptors originate from an adult with an advanced solid tumor such as melanoma, head and neck, liver or kidney cancer. Both conserved end residues are part of each CDR3. A D gene is named only where the DNA matches it firmly. Clone size is shown for a subset of rows, as once, few, many or a class of expanded clone.

j_gene | len | abundance | v_gene | d_gene | CDR3nt | CDR3aa
TRBJ2-1 | 13 | few | TRBV13 | NA | TGTGCCAGCAGCTTAATCCTGGTGAGTGAGCAGTTCTTC | CASSLILVSEQFF
TRBJ1-2 | 18 | NA | TRBV7-6 | NA | TGTGCCAGCAGCTTACTAAGGGGGGACTCTTTTTCTAACTATGGCTACACCTTC | CASSLLRGDSFSNYGYTF
TRBJ2-5 | 17 | NA | TRBV19 | TRBD2 | TGTGCCAGTAGTACCTGGACTAGCGGGGTGGTACGAGAGACCCAGTACTTC | CASSTWTSGVVRETQYF
TRBJ2-3 | 16 | NA | TRBV5-6 | NA | TGTGCCAGCAGCCCCGTATCGGGTGTTGGCACAGATACGCAGTATTTT | CASSPVSGVGTDTQYF
TRBJ1-2 | 12 | few | TRBV7-9 | TRBD1 | TGTGCCAGCAGCTTAGCGCTCGGGACAGATCATTTC | CASSLALGTDHF
TRBJ2-1 | 18 | NA | TRBV11-3 | NA | TGTGCCAGCAGCTTAGACTCCCCAGGGACCCAGGGGACCAATGAGCAGTTCTTC | CASSLDSPGTQGTNEQFF
TRBJ1-2 | 15 | NA | TRBV6-5 | TRBD1 | TGTGCCAGCAGTTACACCCCGACAGGGGCGCTTGGCTACACCTTC | CASSYTPTGALGYTF
TRBJ2-2 | 15 | NA | TRBV6-5 | TRBD2 | TGTGCCAGCAGTTGGGCTAGCGGAGAAACCGGGGAGCTGTTTTTT | CASSWASGETGELFF
TRBJ1-5 | 14 | NA | TRBV7-8 | NA | TGTGCCAGCAGCGAACTTACCTTAGATCAGCCCCAGCATTTT | CASSELTLDQPQHF
TRBJ1-1 | 13 | NA | TRBV7-9 | NA | TGTGCCAGCAGCTTAGATCCGGGTTCTGAAGCTTTCTTT | CASSLDPGSEAFF
TRBJ2-7 | 11 | NA | TRBV7-6 | NA | TGTGCCAGCAGCTTCCAAAACGAGCAGTACTTC | CASSFQNEQYF
TRBJ1-2 | 16 | few | TRBV7-9 | TRBD1 | TGTGCCAGCAGCTTAGGGACAGGGAATTTGGTTGATGGCTACACCTTC | CASSLGTGNLVDGYTF
TRBJ1-3 | 15 | NA | TRBV27 | TRBD1 | TGTGCCAGCAGTTTAACCGGGACAGTAGGAAACACCATATATTTT | CASSLTGTVGNTIYF
TRBJ1-5 | 14 | NA | TRBV9 | NA | TGTGCCAGCAGCGCTGGGGGGGGGCAGCGGCCCCAGCATTTT | CASSAGGGQRPQHF
TRBJ2-7 | 14 | NA | TRBV13 | TRBD1 | TGTGCCAGCAGTCCAAGCAGGGGGTACTACGAGCAGTACTTC | CASSPSRGYYEQYF
TRBJ2-1 | 17 | NA | TRBV4-1 | TRBD2 | TGCGCCAGCAGGTCAACCTATAGCGGGGGGGCCTCCAATGAGCAGTTCTTC | CASRSTYSGGASNEQFF
TRBJ2-2 | 13 | NA | TRBV7-6 | NA | TGTGCCAGCAGTCGGCGGGGCACCGGGGAGCTGTTTTTT | CASSRRGTGELFF
TRBJ2-7 | 15 | NA | TRBV7-9 | NA | TGTGCCAGCAGCTTAGTCGGGCTTCCTTCCTACGAGCAGTACTTC | CASSLVGLPSYEQYF
TRBJ2-7 | 13 | NA | TRBV15 | NA | TGTGCCACACATCAGGAGGTGGGATACGAGCAGTACTTC | CATHQEVGYEQYF
TRBJ1-1 | 14 | NA | TRBV27 | NA | TGTGCCAGCCGGACAGACCAAATGAACACTGAAGCTTTCTTT | CASRTDQMNTEAFF
TRBJ2-2 | 13 | NA | TRBV28 | TRBD2 | TGTGCCAGCAGTTTAGCGGGAGCCGGGGAGCTGTTTTTT | CASSLAGAGELFF
TRBJ2-1 | 13 | NA | TRBV27 | NA | TGTGCCAGCAGTTTAAATCTGGGCAATGAGCAGTTCTTC | CASSLNLGNEQFF
TRBJ2-7 | 16 | once | TRBV9 | TRBD1 | TGTGCCAGCAGCCCCCGGGACAGGGGGGGGATCGACGAGCAGTACTTC | CASSPRDRGGIDEQYF
TRBJ2-2 | 17 | NA | TRBV9 | NA | TGTGCCAGCAGCGTAGACCACATGGGGGGCTTGGGCGGGGAGCTGTTTTTT | CASSVDHMGGLGGELFF